Detailed here is one TCR beta chain. This clone was found once. Its antigen is unknown. Base quality data are lacking; no much larger clone is found one base away. These data come from a study of memory CD4+ T cells and cytomegalovirus serostatus (dated by TCRdb to the late 2010s). With regard to the full study: The cohort included about 33 healthy adults from Belgium, of whom 9 were CMV seropositive and roughly 25 were CMV seronegative. CD4+ memory TCRbeta repertoires of a Belgian cohort with known cytomegalovirus serostatus were sequenced in order to replicate a published TCR-based CMV serostatus classifier. The study at large found these results: Unlike the original study, which covered naive and memory CD4+ and CD8+ populations, the Belgian study sequenced only CD4+CD45RO+ memory cells. Of 164 previously reported CMV-associated TCRbeta sequences, approximately 70 appeared in the CD4+ memory repertoires, each in one to five individuals. On the Belgian cohort, the classifier based on the original framework reached a median bootstrapped AUC of 0.95, with a 95% CI of 0.76-1.00. For predicting CMV serostatus, the median bootstrapped AUC was about 0.95 using the original framework and 0.91 using a US-trained random forest. The results were read as suggesting that the CMV-associated TCR signature is, for the most part, present in the CD4+ memory repertoire.

Single viable CD3+CD4+CD8-CD45RO+ cells were sorted as memory CD4+ T cells on a FACSAria II. CMV serostatus was assessed using a Roche Elecsys assay, by which serum IgG against CMV pp150, pp28, p38 and p52 was detected. After the samples were thawed, total CD4+ T cells were enriched through positive selection using CD4 magnetic microbeads. The samples came from a different study that was designed specifically to examine the CD4+ T cell memory repertoire. Peripheral blood mononuclear cells were isolated and cryopreserved according to standard operating procedures, and serum was stored at -80 degrees C. The staining used CD3-PerCP (BW264/56), CD4-APC (RPA-T4), CD45RO-PE (UCHT1) and CD8-Pacific Orange (3B5) antibodies, and Sytox blue was used to exclude non-viable cells. Looking up the germline V gene (reference sequence) yields CDR1 GTSNPN and CDR2 SVGIG. Relative to germline, V is 0 bases shorter and J is 3 bases shorter, with 12 bases between their ends. Counted from cysteine to phenylalanine, this CDR3 has 15 amino acids. Left in the record is the CDR3 DNA by itself, 45 bases read in frame from the first base.

The Quick-DNA Microprep Kit was used to extract genomic DNA from the sorted cells. Amplification of TCRbeta DNA was done with the immunoSEQ hsTCRbeta kit, following the protocol from the manufacturer. An Illumina MiSeq instrument was used to sequence the TCRbeta libraries. Under the source paper's analysis protocol: Once out-of-frame sequences had been removed, millions of distinct TCRbeta sequences were left, which works out to an average of roughly 64,000 per individual. Each individual was scored by the count of 150 to 200 previously reported CMV-associated TCRbeta sequences and the total productive distinct TCRbeta count. A beta-binomial model was reimplemented in Python, and random forests from scikit-learn, run with default parameters, were trained on data from the US cohort. On the Belgian cohort, classifier performance was reported as the median AUC, along with percentile confidence intervals, across 10,000 bootstrap iterations. Drawn from immuneACCESS, this table holds only the in-frame rearrangements with V and J called that TCRdb kept. Clones are partly lost; checked studies trace under half to an unresolved V gene and leave the rest unexplained. Clone size and the V and J calls come from that table; the DNA yielded D and trimming. The sample table records some 57,000 clones; roughly four fifths of these occur just once. The ten largest account for less than 0.95% of the sample.

Sequenced input: memory CD4+ T cells from blood. The receptor was isolated from an adult in good health and CMV-seronegative. The rearrangement combines TRBV30 with TRBJ1-5; the D gene is not confidently resolved. The CDR3 in this case is CAWSVAGIPNQPQHF. The DNA sequence reads TGTGCCTGGAGTGTGGCTGGCATCCCCAATCAGCCCCAGCATTTT.